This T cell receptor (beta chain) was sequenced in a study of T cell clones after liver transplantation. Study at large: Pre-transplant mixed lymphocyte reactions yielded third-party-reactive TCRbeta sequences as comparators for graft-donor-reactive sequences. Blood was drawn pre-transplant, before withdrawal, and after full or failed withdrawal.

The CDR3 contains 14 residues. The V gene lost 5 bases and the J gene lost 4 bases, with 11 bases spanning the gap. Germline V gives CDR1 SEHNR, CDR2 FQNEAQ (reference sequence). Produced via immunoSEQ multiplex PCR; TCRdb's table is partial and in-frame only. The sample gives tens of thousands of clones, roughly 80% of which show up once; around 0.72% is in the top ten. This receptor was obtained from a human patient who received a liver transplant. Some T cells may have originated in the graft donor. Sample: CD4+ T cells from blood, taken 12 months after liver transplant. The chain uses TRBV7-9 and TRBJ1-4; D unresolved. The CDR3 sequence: CASSPTTYNEKLFF. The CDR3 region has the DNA TGTGCCAGCAGCCCGACTACTTATAATGAAAAACTGTTTTTT.